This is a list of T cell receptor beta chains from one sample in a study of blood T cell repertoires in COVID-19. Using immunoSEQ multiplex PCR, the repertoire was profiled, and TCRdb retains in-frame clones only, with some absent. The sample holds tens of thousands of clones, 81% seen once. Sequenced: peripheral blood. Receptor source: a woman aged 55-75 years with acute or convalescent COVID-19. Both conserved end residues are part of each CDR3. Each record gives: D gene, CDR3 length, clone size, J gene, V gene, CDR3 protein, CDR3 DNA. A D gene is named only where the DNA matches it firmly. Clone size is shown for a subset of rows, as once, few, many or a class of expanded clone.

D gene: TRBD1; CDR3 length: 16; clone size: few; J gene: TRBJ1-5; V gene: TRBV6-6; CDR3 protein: CASKDRPKSGNQPQHF; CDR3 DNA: TGTGCCAGCAAGGACAGGCCTAAGTCTGGCAATCAGCCCCAGCATTTT
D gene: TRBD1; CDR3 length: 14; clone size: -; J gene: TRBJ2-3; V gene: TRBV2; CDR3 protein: CASKLTGSADTQYF; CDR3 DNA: TGTGCCAGCAAGCTGACAGGGAGCGCAGATACGCAGTATTTT
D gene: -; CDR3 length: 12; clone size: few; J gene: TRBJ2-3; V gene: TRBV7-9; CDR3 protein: CASTPSTDTQYF; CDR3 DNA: TGTGCCAGCACCCCGAGCACAGATACGCAGTATTTT
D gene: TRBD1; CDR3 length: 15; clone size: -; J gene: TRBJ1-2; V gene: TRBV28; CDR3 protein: CASSVRDRVTYGYTF; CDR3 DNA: TGTGCCAGCAGTGTCCGGGACAGGGTTACCTATGGCTACACCTTC
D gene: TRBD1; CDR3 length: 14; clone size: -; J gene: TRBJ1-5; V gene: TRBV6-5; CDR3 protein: CASSPGQGNQPQHF; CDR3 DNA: TGTGCCAGCAGTCCGGGACAGGGAAATCAGCCCCAGCATTTT
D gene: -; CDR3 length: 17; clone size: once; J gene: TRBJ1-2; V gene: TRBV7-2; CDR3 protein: CASSLAVSGRGNYGYTF; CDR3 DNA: TGTGCCAGCAGCTTAGCTGTCTCGGGCCGGGGGAACTATGGCTACACCTTC
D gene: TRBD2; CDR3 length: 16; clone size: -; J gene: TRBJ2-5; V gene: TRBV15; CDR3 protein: CATSTFSGRRQETQYF; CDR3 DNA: TGTGCCACCAGCACATTTAGCGGGAGAAGGCAAGAGACCCAGTACTTC
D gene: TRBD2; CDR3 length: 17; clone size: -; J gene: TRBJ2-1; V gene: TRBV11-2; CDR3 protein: CASSLGLAGVLYNEQFF; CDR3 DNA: TGTGCCAGCAGCTTAGGTCTAGCGGGTGTCCTTTACAATGAGCAGTTCTTC
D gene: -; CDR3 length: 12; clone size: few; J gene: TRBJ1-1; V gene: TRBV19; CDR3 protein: CASSPSNTEAFF; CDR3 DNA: TGTGCCAGTAGTCCCTCGAACACTGAAGCTTTCTTT
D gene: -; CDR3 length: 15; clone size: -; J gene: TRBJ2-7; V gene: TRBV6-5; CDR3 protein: CASSQFRDLSYEQYF; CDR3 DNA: TGTGCCAGCAGCCAGTTTCGGGACTTGTCCTACGAGCAGTACTTC
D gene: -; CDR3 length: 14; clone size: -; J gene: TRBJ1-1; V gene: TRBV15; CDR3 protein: CATSLGTGDTEAFF; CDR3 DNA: TGTGCCACCAGCCTCGGGACGGGGGACACTGAAGCTTTCTTT
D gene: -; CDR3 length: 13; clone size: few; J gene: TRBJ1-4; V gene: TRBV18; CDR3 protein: CASSTRLWEKLFF; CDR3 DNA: TGTGCCAGCTCCACAAGACTTTGGGAAAAACTGTTTTTT
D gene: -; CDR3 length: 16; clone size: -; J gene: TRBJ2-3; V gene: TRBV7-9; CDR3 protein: CASSPGTHTSTDTQYF; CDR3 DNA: TGTGCCAGCAGCCCGGGGACTCATACTAGCACAGATACGCAGTATTTT
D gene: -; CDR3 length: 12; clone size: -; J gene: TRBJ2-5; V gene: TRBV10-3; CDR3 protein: CAISSGQETQYF; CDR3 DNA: TGTGCCATCAGTTCGGGGCAAGAGACCCAGTACTTC
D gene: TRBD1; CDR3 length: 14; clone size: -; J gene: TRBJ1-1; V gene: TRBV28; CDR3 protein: CASSSGQGYAEAFF; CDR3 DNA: TGTGCCAGCAGTTCGGGACAGGGGTATGCTGAAGCTTTCTTT
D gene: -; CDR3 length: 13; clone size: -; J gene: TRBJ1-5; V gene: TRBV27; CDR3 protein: CASSSSRNQPQHF; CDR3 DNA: TGTGCCAGCAGTTCGAGTCGGAATCAGCCCCAGCATTTT
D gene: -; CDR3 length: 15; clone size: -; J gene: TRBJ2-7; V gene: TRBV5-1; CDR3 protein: CASSPAESYSYEQYF; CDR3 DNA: TGCGCCAGCAGCCCAGCGGAAAGCTACTCCTACGAGCAGTACTTC
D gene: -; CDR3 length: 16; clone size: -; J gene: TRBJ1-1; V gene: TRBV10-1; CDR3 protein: CASSDRKTGGNTEAFF; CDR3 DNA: TGCGCCAGCAGTGACCGAAAGACGGGAGGGAACACTGAAGCTTTCTTT
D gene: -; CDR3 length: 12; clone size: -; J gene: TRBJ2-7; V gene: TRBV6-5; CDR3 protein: CASRPGGYEQYF; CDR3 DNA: TGTGCCAGCAGGCCCGGGGGCTACGAGCAGTACTTC
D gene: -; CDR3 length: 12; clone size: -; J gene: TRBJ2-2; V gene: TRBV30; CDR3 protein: CANTPNTGELFF; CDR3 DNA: TGTGCCAACACCCCGAACACCGGGGAGCTGTTTTTT
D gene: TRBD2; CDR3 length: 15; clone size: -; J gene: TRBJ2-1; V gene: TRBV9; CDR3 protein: CASSVVAGGPVEQFF; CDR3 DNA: TGTGCCAGCAGCGTAGTAGCGGGGGGGCCCGTGGAGCAGTTCTTC
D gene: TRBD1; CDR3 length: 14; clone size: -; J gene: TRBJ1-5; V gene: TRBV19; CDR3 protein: CASDGQDGYQPQHF; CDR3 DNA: TGTGCCAGTGACGGACAGGATGGATACCAGCCCCAGCATTTT
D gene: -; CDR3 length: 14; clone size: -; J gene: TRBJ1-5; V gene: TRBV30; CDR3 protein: CAWAPGLINQPQHF; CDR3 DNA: TGTGCCTGGGCGCCGGGACTGATCAATCAGCCCCAGCATTTT
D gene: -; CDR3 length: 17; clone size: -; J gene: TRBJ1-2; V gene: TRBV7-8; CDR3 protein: CASSLASLEELSNGYTF; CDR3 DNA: TGTGCCAGCAGCTTAGCGAGTCTGGAGGAGTTGTCAAATGGCTACACCTTC
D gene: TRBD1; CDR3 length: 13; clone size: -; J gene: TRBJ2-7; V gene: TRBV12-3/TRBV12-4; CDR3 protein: CASSSGQGYEQYF; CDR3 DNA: TGTGCCAGCAGTTCGGGACAGGGGTACGAGCAGTACTTC
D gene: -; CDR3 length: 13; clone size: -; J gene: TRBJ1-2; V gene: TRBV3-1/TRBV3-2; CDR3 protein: CASSQDGWRGYTF; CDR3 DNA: TGTGCCAGCAGCCAAGACGGGTGGAGGGGCTACACCTTC
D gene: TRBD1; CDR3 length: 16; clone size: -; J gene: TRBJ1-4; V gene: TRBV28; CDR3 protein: CASTLTPGTGNEKLFF; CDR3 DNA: TGTGCCAGCACCCTCACCCCGGGGACAGGGAATGAAAAACTGTTTTTT
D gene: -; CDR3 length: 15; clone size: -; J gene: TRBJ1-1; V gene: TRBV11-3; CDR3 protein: CASSLGLELGTEAFF; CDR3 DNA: TGTGCCAGCAGCTTAGGACTCGAATTAGGAACTGAAGCTTTCTTT
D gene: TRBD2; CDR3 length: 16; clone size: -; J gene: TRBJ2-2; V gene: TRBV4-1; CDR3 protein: CASSQGLAGGTGELFF; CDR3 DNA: TGCGCCAGCAGCCAGGGACTAGCGGGAGGGACCGGGGAGCTGTTTTTT
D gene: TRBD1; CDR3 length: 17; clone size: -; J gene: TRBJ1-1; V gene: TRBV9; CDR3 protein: CASSARTGGRLNTEAFF; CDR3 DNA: TGTGCCAGCAGCGCGAGGACAGGGGGTAGGCTGAACACTGAAGCTTTCTTT
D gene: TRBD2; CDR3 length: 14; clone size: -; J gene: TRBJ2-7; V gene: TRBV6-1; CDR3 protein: CASSEVLAGSSVYF; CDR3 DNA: TGTGCCAGCAGTGAAGTACTAGCGGGGTCATCGGTCTACTTC
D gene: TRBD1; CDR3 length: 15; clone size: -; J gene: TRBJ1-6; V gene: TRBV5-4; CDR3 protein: CASSPGTGNNSPLHF; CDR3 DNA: TGTGCCAGCAGCCCGGGGACAGGCAATAATTCACCCCTCCACTTT
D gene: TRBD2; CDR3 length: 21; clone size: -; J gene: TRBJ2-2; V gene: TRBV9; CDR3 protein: CASSVEARGVPLAGVGGELFF; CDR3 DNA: TGTGCCAGCAGCGTAGAGGCTCGGGGGGTCCCTCTAGCGGGAGTTGGCGGGGAGCTGTTTTTT
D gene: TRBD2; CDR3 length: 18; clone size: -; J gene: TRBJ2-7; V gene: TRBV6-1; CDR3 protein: CASSDLVASGGWMYEQYF; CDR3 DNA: TGTGCCAGCAGTGACTTGGTGGCTAGCGGGGGCTGGATGTACGAGCAGTACTTC